This T cell receptor (beta chain) was profiled in a study of blood T cell repertoires in COVID-19. Turning to the study itself: Acute and convalescent COVID-19 samples came from the United States, Italy and Spain. T cells, B-cell-depleted T cells, or PBMCs provided the cDNA or gDNA that served as material.

The authors' processing: From reference gene primer amplification, estimates of nucleated cell counts were derived. Assay: immunoSEQ multiplex PCR; the TCRdb copy retains only in-frame clones and omits some. Clone size and the V and J calls come from that table; the DNA yielded D and trimming. The sample has 72,000 or so clones; approximately 92% are singletons. The V gene lost 3 bases and the J gene lost 4 bases, with 21 bases spanning the gap. The CDR3 runs 17 residues. The germline V gene encodes CDR1 ENHRY and CDR2 SYGVKD. The chain combines TRBV10-3 with TRBJ1-2; D may be TRBD1 (6 bases). Source material: peripheral blood. The origin of this receptor is an elderly woman with acute or convalescent COVID-19. Here the CDR3 DNA reads TGTGCCATCAGTGATCTGGCTGGCGGGGGGCGCATCTATGGCTACACCTTC. Its protein product is CAISDLAGGGRIYGYTF.